This T cell receptor beta chain originates from a study of T cells in Graves' hyperthyroidism and ophthalmopathy. Overall study results and limits: Among thyroid clonotypes expanded above 0.001, most also appeared in blood.

Using RNA transcripts as the source, TCR beta CDR3 regions were amplified. The primer set for the first-round RT-PCR of the TCR CDR3 was HTBI. In TCRdb, the multiplex PCR reads were re-called with MiXCR into one record per CDR3 protein. The sample consists of 400,000 to 550,000 distinct CDR3 sequences, around a quarter of them appearing once. A NOSPECS grade of at least 4, a Clinical Activity Score of at least 3 and duration under 3 months were recorded in ophthalmopathy patients. Uncontrolled infection, other autoimmune disease, pregnancy or lactation disqualified patients from enrolment. This CDR3 region has 12 residues. The V end lost 3 bases, the J end lost 4 bases, and 7 bases lay between the germline ends. Looked up from germline, CDR1 is MNHNS and CDR2 is SASEGT. This clonotype was found many times. Its specificity is not known.

Sample: blood. The rearrangement links TRBV6-1 to TRBJ2-7; unclear D gene. This clonotype was sampled from a woman aged 30 to 39 with Graves' ophthalmopathy. CDR3 sequence: CASSDLIYEQYF. CDR3 DNA sequence: TGTGCCAGCAGTGATTTGATTTACGAGCAGTACTTC.